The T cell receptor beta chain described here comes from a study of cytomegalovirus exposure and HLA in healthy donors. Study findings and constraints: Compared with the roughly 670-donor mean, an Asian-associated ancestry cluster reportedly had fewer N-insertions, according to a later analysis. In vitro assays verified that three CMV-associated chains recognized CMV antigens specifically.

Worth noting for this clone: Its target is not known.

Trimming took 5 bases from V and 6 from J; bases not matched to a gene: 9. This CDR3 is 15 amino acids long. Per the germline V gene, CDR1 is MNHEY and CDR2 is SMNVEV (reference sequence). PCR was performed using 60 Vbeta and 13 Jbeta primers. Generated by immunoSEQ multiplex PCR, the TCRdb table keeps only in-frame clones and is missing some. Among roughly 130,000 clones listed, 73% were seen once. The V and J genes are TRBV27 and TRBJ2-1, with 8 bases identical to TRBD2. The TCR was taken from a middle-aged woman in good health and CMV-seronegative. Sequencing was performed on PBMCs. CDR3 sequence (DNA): TGTGCCAGCAGTGTCGGGACTAGAACATTCAATGAGCAGTTCTTC. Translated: CASSVGTRTFNEQFF.